The source of this TCR beta chain is a study of memory CD4+ T cells and cytomegalovirus serostatus. On the study more broadly: This sample comes from healthy Belgian adults, eight to ten CMV seropositive, 20 to 25 seronegative.

Single viable CD3+CD4+CD8-CD45RO+ cells were sorted as the memory CD4+ T cells. Serum IgG to CMV pp150, pp28, p38 and p52 defined serostatus. The protocol was immunoSEQ multiplex PCR, while the TCRdb copy is restricted to in-frame clones and leaves out a portion. The table has 60,000 to 70,000 clones, around 76% seen once. The CDR3 extends over 12 amino acids. V was shortened by 2 bases and J by 5 bases, with 6 bases between the two germline ends. In germline, CDR1 is SGHTA, CDR2 FQGNSA. The specimen was memory CD4+ T cells from blood. The sequence derives from an adult in good health and CMV-seropositive. The chain combines TRBV7-2 with TRBJ2-5; D not certain. CDR3 region: CASSLIPETQYF. CDR3 nucleotides: TGTGCCAGCAGCTTAATCCCCGAGACCCAGTACTTC. Variable domain in full (rest from reference TRBV7-2 and TRBJ2-5): GAGVSQSPSNKVTEKGKDVELRCDPISGHTALYWYRQSLGQGLEFLIYFQGNSAPDKSGLPSDRFSAERTGGSVSTLTIQRTQQEDSAVYLCASSLIPETQYFGPGTRLLVL.